This is a list of T cell receptor beta chains from one sample in a study of cytomegalovirus exposure and HLA in healthy donors. TCRdb's copy holds only in-frame clones and misses some; the assay was immunoSEQ multiplex PCR. The sample has around 230,000 clones; about three quarters are singletons. The sample taken for sequencing was PBMCs. These receptors originate from a boy aged 5-17 years in good health and CMV-seronegative. The conserved cysteine and the conserved F or W are not part of the CDR3 here. Clone size is stated in some rows and not others, as once, few, many or a class when expanded.

V gene: TRBV5-1; clone size: -; CDR3 protein: ASSLGVHDRGKGQVEKLF
V gene: TRBV5-5; clone size: -; CDR3 protein: ASSPNPGHDLFGYT
V gene: TRBV30; clone size: -; CDR3 protein: AVGGRSSYNEQF
V gene: TRBV29-1; clone size: -; CDR3 protein: SVEDLNEKLF
V gene: TRBV6-1; clone size: -; CDR3 protein: ASSEFEVSIPRH
V gene: TRBV6-1; clone size: -; CDR3 protein: ASSEVSGYIGEQF
V gene: TRBV18; clone size: -; CDR3 protein: ASSGAGARLSEQY
V gene: TRBV27; clone size: once; CDR3 protein: ASTMTRGQGITGELF
V gene: TRBV18; clone size: -; CDR3 protein: ASSPLPEKLF
V gene: TRBV2; clone size: -; CDR3 protein: AHSGQSSYEQY
V gene: TRBV6-1; clone size: -; CDR3 protein: ASSDRHQPQH
V gene: TRBV5-1; clone size: -; CDR3 protein: ASSLWGEGTEAF
V gene: TRBV5-1; clone size: -; CDR3 protein: ASSFQGWETQY
V gene: TRBV6-1; clone size: -; CDR3 protein: ASSEEDTRYEQY
V gene: TRBV10-3; clone size: -; CDR3 protein: AISRPGISGNTIY
V gene: TRBV19; clone size: -; CDR3 protein: ASSINRDTYEQY
V gene: TRBV30; clone size: once; CDR3 protein: AWSGYQRSTGELF
V gene: TRBV11-3; clone size: -; CDR3 protein: ASSLGGPSSGNTIY
V gene: TRBV4-1; clone size: -; CDR3 protein: ASSQGRSGTGNQPQH
V gene: TRBV11-2; clone size: -; CDR3 protein: ASSRLAGGGSEQY
V gene: TRBV9; clone size: -; CDR3 protein: ASSKSGGADTQY
V gene: TRBV28; clone size: -; CDR3 protein: ASSWGQGARGGTEAF
V gene: TRBV9; clone size: -; CDR3 protein: ATTRGAGSGNTIY
V gene: TRBV7-8; clone size: -; CDR3 protein: ASSSPTGRKQY
V gene: TRBV9; clone size: -; CDR3 protein: ASSVEVGRGGENIQY
V gene: TRBV10-3; clone size: -; CDR3 protein: AISGEQNQPQH
V gene: TRBV2; clone size: -; CDR3 protein: ASRADPDTQY
V gene: TRBV19; clone size: -; CDR3 protein: ASSIRRELIQPQH
V gene: TRBV6-1; clone size: few; CDR3 protein: ASSRDLGLAGGSY
V gene: TRBV5-4; clone size: -; CDR3 protein: ASSLNQGANGNTIY
V gene: TRBV5-1; clone size: few; CDR3 protein: ASSNGQGNTEAF
V gene: TRBV10-3; clone size: -; CDR3 protein: AHGQGNTEAF
V gene: TRBV7-9; clone size: once; CDR3 protein: ASSEDSGTGASNTEAF
V gene: TRBV6-1; clone size: few; CDR3 protein: ASTEDAGGGSAF
V gene: TRBV4-1; clone size: few; CDR3 protein: ASSHAGPPGYT